The present entry profiles one T cell receptor (beta chain) with its context. Its antigen is currently unknown. The CDR3 consists of 13 residues. Germline lookup yields CDR1 LGHNA and CDR2 YSLEER. V shed 0 bases and J shed 6 bases, with 7 bases lying between them. This record belongs to a study of T cell repertoires in cytomegalovirus infection. TCRdb analysed the reads with MiXCR anew, one entry per CDR3 protein. Of hundreds of thousands of distinct CDR3 sequences listed, roughly a third were seen once; the top ten hold roughly a sixth. The J gene is TRBJ2-3, the V gene TRBV4-3, with unresolved D. The receptor comes from a human donor in good health (CMV status not recorded). Some clones in this sample may be carry-over from other donors' samples. Material: cultured PBMCs, obtained from culture after CMV antigen stimulation. The CDR3, as DNA: TGCGCCAGCAGCCAAGAGTTTTCGGATACGCAGTATTTT. Translated: CASSQEFSDTQYF.